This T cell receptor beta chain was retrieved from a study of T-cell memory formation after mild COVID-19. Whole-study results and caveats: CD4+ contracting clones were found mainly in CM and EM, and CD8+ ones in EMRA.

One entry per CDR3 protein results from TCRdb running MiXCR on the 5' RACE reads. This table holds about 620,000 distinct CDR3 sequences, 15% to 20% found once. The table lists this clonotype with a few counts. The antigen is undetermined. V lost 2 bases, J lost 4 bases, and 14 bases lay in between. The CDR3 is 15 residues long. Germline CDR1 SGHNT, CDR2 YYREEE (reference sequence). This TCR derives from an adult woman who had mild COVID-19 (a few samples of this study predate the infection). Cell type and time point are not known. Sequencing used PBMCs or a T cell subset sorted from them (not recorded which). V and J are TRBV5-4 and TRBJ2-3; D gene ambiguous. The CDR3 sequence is CASSFGVSGADTQYF. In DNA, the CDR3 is TGTGCCAGCAGCTTCGGAGTCTCTGGCGCAGATACGCAGTATTTT.